These 21 T cell receptor beta chains were all obtained from the same sample, sequenced in a study of beta chain features in type 1 diabetes. The authors reverse transcribed all of the isolated RNA, so sequencing captured expressed TCRB transcripts. The method was immunoSEQ multiplex PCR; TCRdb's version includes in-frame clones alone and lacks a portion of them. The table lists fewer than 200,000 clones, roughly 8% of them singletons. The source material was central memory CD4+ T cells from blood. These receptors all stem from a man between 18 and 29 years old in good health.

This clone came up a few times. V is TRBV30 and J is TRBJ1-5, with TRBD1 as a possible D gene (5 bases). The germline gives CDR1 GTSNPN, CDR2 SVGIG (reference sequence). The CDR3 has 13 amino acids. V was clipped by 5 bases and J by 6 bases, with 14 bases between them. CDR3 region: CAWAGGSSQPQHF. The DNA of the CDR3 is TGTGCCTGGGCGGGGGGGAGTAGTCAGCCCCAGCATTTT.

The chain links TRBV29-1 to TRBJ2-5, with D uncertain. The end of the DNA is better explained by TRBJ2-7, so the J call may be wrong. The V gene's germline CDR1 is SQVTM and CDR2 ANQGSEA. The CDR3 spans 13 residues. CDR3 sequence: CSVLPNDLYEQYF. The CDR3 DNA sequence: TGCAGCGTTCTCCCCAACGACTTATACGAGCAGTACTTC.

This clone was seen more than once but under ten times. The chain couples TRBV4-3 to TRBJ1-2; no clear D gene. The ends were cut back, 0 bases at V and 5 bases at J, with 16 bases in the middle. CDR1 is LGHNA and CDR2 is YSLEER in the germline V gene. The CDR3 covers 16 residues. The DNA for the CDR3 is TGCGCCAGCAGCCAAGACGGAACTCAGCGAACTTATGGCTACACCTTC. Protein sequence: CASSQDGTQRTYGYTF.

This chain joins TRBV19 and TRBJ1-1; the D gene is possibly TRBD1 (5 bases). V was shortened by 3 bases and J by 6 bases, with 11 bases between the two germline ends. Germline V lookup: CDR1 LNHDA, CDR2 SQIVND (reference sequence). This CDR3 has 13 amino acids. The CDR3 DNA reads TGTGCCAGTAGTATTAACGGAGGGGCTGAAGCTTTCTTT. Translation gives CASSINGGAEAFF.

This clone was seen a few times. The chain recombines TRBV19 with TRBJ1-1; D is ambiguous. The CDR3 covers 16 residues. CDR1 and CDR2 from the germline V gene are LNHDA and SQIVND (reference sequence). The V end lost 6 bases, the J end lost 0 bases, and 17 bases lay between the germline ends. The CDR3 DNA reads as TGTGCCAGTAGCACGCTCGGGGAACAAGTGAACACTGAAGCTTTCTTT. Protein: CASSTLGEQVNTEAFF.

The chain uses TRBV11-2 and TRBJ1-2; D remains ambiguous. CDR3 length: 13 residues. Germline V gene data show CDR1 as SGHAT and CDR2 as FQNNGV. Trimming took 3 bases from V and 4 from J, leaving 9 bases between them. The CDR3 sequence is CASSFTGGYGYTF. CDR3 nucleotide sequence: TGTGCCAGCAGCTTTACGGGAGGCTATGGCTACACCTTC.

This clone has just a few counts. The chain uses TRBV7-2 and TRBJ2-1, with TRBD1 matching 7 bases. The CDR3 sequence is 12 residues long. Germline trimming cut 0 bases from V and 12 bases from J; bases unmatched to any gene: 2. The germline V gene encodes CDR1 SGHTA and CDR2 FQGNSA. CDR3 residues: CASSLANRGQFF. In DNA form, the CDR3 reads TGTGCCAGCAGCTTAGCCAACAGGGGGCAGTTCTTC.

Only a few counts were recorded for this clone. The chain links TRBV9 to TRBJ2-1, with D possibly matching TRBD2 (6 bases). CDR3 size: 16 residues. Per the germline V gene, CDR1 is SGDLS and CDR2 is YYNGEE. Trimming removed 0 bases from V and 1 base from J, with 11 bases in between. CDR3 DNA sequence: TGTGCCAGCAGCGTAGGGGCAGGGAGGTCCTACAATGAGCAGTTCTTC. Amino acids: CASSVGAGRSYNEQFF.

The rearrangement links TRBV14 to TRBJ2-1; D possibly corresponds to TRBD1 (5 bases). Trimming shortened V by 1 base and J by 6 bases, and 10 bases separated the two germline ends. Germline values: CDR1 SGHDN, CDR2 FVKESK. The CDR3 is 14 residues long. This CDR3 is CASSQVRTRNEQFF. The DNA for the CDR3 is TGTGCCAGCAGCCAAGTAAGGACACGCAATGAGCAGTTCTTC.

The chain is built from TRBV9 and TRBJ2-7, with TRBD1 as a possible D gene (6 bases). The CDR3 has 15 amino acids. CDR1 is SGDLS and CDR2 is YYNGEE in the germline V gene. V lost 3 bases and J lost 1, with 14 bases in between. The CDR3 coding sequence is TGTGCCAGCAGCGCCCGGGACAAAAATTCCTACGAGCAGTACTTC. Residues: CASSARDKNSYEQYF. The whole variable domain, remainder taken from reference TRBV9 and TRBJ2-7, is DSGVTQTPKHLITATGQRVTLRCSPRSGDLSVYWYQQSLDQGLQFLIQYYNGEERAKGNILERFSAQQFPDLHSELNLSSLELGDSALYFCASSARDKNSYEQYFGPGTRLTVT.

This clone was seen once. V is TRBV4-3 and J is TRBJ2-7, with TRBD2 as a possible D gene (6 bases). Per germline, CDR1 LGHNA and CDR2 YSLEER. The CDR3 extends over 16 amino acids. V lost 0 bases, J lost 3 bases, and 15 bases lay in between. The DNA for the CDR3 is TGCGCCAGCAGCCAAGATGGCGGGGACTTCGGCTACGAGCAGTACTTC. The encoded protein is CASSQDGGDFGYEQYF.

This clone was counted many times. Within the sample, other DNA sequences also encode this same CDR3. The V and J genes are TRBV2 and TRBJ2-6; D gene unclear. Trimming took off 5 bases at V and 0 bases at J, with 5 bases between the two ends. The germline CDR1 and CDR2 sequences are SNHLY and FYNNEI. The CDR3 consists of 14 residues. CDR3 nucleotides: TGTGCCAGCAGTAGGAGCTCTGGGGCCAACGTCCTGACTTTC. Amino acid sequence: CASSRSSGANVLTF. The variable domain in full, completed from reference TRBV2 and TRBJ2-6, reads EPEVTQTPSHQVTQMGQEVILRCVPISNHLYFYWYRQILGQKVEFLVSFYNNEISEKSEIFDDQFSVERPDGSNFTLKIRSTKLEDSAMYFCASSRSSGANVLTFGAGSRLTVL.

This clone was observed a few times. The chain is built from TRBV6-5 and TRBJ1-2, with D maybe TRBD1 (6 bases). Looked up from germline, CDR1 is MNHEY and CDR2 is SVGAGI. V was pared by 9 bases and J by 6 bases, with 20 bases between. The CDR3 is made up of 14 amino acids. Here the CDR3 DNA reads TGTGCCAGTTTAAACAGGGAAGGAGCTAATGGCTACACCTTC. Encoded protein: CASLNREGANGYTF.

This clone was seen more than once but under ten times. The chain employs TRBV5-4 and TRBJ1-5, with D tentatively TRBD1 (6 bases). V was cut by 8 bases and J by 2 bases, with 17 bases left in between. Germline assignment: CDR1 SGHNT and CDR2 YYREEE (reference sequence). CDR3 length: 15 amino acids. The CDR3 loop reads CASRPGGAGNQPQHF. The CDR3 DNA is TGTGCCAGTAGGCCGGGGGGCGCGGGCAATCAGCCCCAGCATTTT.

The CDR3: CASSRGRGPTRTGELFF. As DNA, the CDR3 is TGTGCCAGCAGTCGAGGCAGGGGGCCTACAAGGACCGGGGAGCTGTTTTTT. This rearrangement joins TRBV28 to TRBJ2-2; TRBD1 matches at 8 bases. With 5 bases clipped from V and 5 bases from J, the junction kept 13 bases outside the gene matches. Germline lookup yields CDR1 MDHEN and CDR2 SYDVKM. CDR3 length: 17 amino acids. The variable domain in full, with the rest retrieved from reference TRBV28 and TRBJ2-2, is DVKVTQSSRYLVKRTGEKVFLECVQDMDHENMFWYRQDPGLGLRLIYFSYDVKMKEKGDIPEGYSVSREKKERFSLILESASTNQTSMYLCASSRGRGPTRTGELFFGEGSRLTVL.

This clone was detected only a few times. The rearrangement links TRBV28 to TRBJ2-2; the D gene is possibly TRBD2 (6 bases). The CDR3 spans 19 residues. V was pared by 6 bases and J by 2 bases, with 25 bases between. Germline V lookup: CDR1 MDHEN, CDR2 SYDVKM. The CDR3 DNA reads TGTGCCAGCAGCCGGTGGCTAGCGATTAAGGGCCCTAACACCGGGGAGCTGTTTTTT. Translating it yields CASSRWLAIKGPNTGELFF.

V gene TRBV7-9 combines with J gene TRBJ2-3, with unresolved D. V dropped 1 base and J dropped 5 bases, with 7 bases sitting between them. CDR3 length equals 13 residues. From germline, CDR1 is SEHNR and CDR2 FQNEAQ (reference sequence). The CDR3: CASSLGSLDTQYF. CDR3 DNA: TGTGCCAGCAGCTTAGGGAGTCTAGATACGCAGTATTTT.

With regard to this clone: This could be a read error, since a much larger clone is one nucleotide away. The sample has other DNA sequences that encode this CDR3 too. The rearrangement joins TRBV6-4 to TRBJ1-5; D is perhaps TRBD1 (6 bases). Trimming pared 3 bases from V and 5 bases from J, leaving 8 bases between. Germline V gives CDR1 MRHNA, CDR2 SNTAGT. The CDR3 contains 13 residues. CDR3: CASSEQGDQPQHF. The CDR3 region has the DNA TGTGCCAGCAGTGAACAGGGTGATCAGCCCCAGCATTTT.

The chain recombines TRBV5-1 with TRBJ1-6; 10 positions agree with TRBD1. V lost 5 bases and J lost 10; bases outside the gene matches: 6. The length of the CDR3 is 14 residues. Per the germline V gene, CDR1 is SGHRS and CDR2 is YFSETQ. CDR3 in amino acids: CASRAGTGVSPLHF. The CDR3 coding sequence is TGCGCCAGCAGAGCTGGGACAGGGGTGTCACCCCTCCACTTT.

This clone was seen a few times. The chain carries TRBV4-3 and TRBJ2-1, with 9 positions matching TRBD1. CDR1 is LGHNA, CDR2 YSLEER, per germline. The V segment lost 0 bases and the J segment 9 bases; nucleotides outside the gene matches: 6. The CDR3 is 15 amino acids. CDR3 sequence: CASSQEGDRAREQFF. The CDR3 DNA reads as TGCGCCAGCAGCCAAGAAGGGGACAGGGCGCGTGAGCAGTTCTTC.

There are a few counts of this clone. J is TRBJ1-1 and V is TRBV2; D may be TRBD1 (5 bases). Germline V gene lookup returns CDR1 SNHLY and CDR2 FYNNEI. The CDR3 has 14 residues. The V end was cut by 1 base, the J end by 3 bases, with 9 bases between. This CDR3 reads CASSEGPRDTEAFF. The CDR3, as DNA: TGTGCCAGCAGTGAAGGCCCCAGGGACACTGAAGCTTTCTTT.